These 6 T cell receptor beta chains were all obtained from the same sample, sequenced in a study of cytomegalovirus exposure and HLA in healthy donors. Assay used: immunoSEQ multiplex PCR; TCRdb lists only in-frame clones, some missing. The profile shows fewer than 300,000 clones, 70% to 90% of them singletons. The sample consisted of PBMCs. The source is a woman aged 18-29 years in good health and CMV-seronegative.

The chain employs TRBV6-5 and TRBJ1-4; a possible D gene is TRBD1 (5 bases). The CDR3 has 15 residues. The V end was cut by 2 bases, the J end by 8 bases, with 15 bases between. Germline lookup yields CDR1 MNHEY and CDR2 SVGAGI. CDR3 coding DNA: TGTGCCAGCAGTTACGGCCGTCCCAAGGGGGAAAAACTGTTTTTT. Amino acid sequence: CASSYGRPKGEKLFF.

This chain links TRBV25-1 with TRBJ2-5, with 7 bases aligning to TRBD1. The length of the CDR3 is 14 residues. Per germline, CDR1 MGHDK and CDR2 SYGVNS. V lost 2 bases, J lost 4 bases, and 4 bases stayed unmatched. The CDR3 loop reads CASSEQGDRETQYF. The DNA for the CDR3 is TGTGCCAGCAGTGAACAGGGGGATCGAGAGACCCAGTACTTC. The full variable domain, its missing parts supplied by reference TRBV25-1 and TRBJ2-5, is EADIYQTPRYLVIGTGKKITLECSQTMGHDKMYWYQQDPGMELHLIHYSYGVNSTEKGDLSSESTVSRIRTEHFPLTLESARPSHTSQYLCASSEQGDRETQYFGPGTRLLVL.

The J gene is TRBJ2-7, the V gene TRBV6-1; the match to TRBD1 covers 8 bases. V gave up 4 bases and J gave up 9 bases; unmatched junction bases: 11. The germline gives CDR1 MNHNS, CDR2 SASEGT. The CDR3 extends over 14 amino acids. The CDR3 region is CASSGQGQVLVQYF. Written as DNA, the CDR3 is TGTGCCAGCAGTGGCCAGGGACAGGTGCTCGTGCAGTACTTC.

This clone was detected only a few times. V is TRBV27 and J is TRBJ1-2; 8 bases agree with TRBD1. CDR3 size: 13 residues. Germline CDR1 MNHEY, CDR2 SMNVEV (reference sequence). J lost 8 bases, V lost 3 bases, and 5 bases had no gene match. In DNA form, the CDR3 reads TGTGCCAGCAGTTTGGACAGGGCAGGCGGCTACACCTTC. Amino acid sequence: CASSLDRAGGYTF.

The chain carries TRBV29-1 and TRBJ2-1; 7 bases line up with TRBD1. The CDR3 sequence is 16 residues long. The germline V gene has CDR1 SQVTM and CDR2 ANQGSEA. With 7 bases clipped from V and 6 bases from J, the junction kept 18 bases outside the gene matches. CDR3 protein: CSAHSPGTVLFNEQFF. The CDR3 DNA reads TGCAGCGCTCACTCTCCCGGGACAGTCCTTTTCAATGAGCAGTTCTTC.

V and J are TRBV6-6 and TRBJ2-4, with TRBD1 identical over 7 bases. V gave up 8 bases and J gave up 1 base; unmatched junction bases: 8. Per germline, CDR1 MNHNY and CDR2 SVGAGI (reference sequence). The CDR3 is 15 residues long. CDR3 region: CASEGGSVAKNIQYF. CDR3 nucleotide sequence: TGTGCCAGCGAAGGGGGCTCGGTGGCCAAAAACATTCAGTACTTC.